The 3 T cell receptor beta chains below all came from one sample that was sequenced in a study of cytomegalovirus exposure and HLA in healthy donors. With 60 Vbeta and 13 Jbeta primers, the PCR was carried out. Assay used: immunoSEQ multiplex PCR; TCRdb lists only in-frame clones, some missing. This sample has 120,000 or so clones; over 15% occur once, and the top ten carry 2.9%. Sequencing was performed on PBMCs. The receptors here all came from a female donor in good health and CMV-seropositive.

Only a few counts were recorded for this clone. The rearrangement uses TRBV4-1 and TRBJ1-3; D is undetermined. The CDR3 runs to 13 residues. The germline V gene encodes CDR1 MGHRA and CDR2 YSYEKL. Trimming took off 3 bases at V and 4 bases at J, with 7 bases between the two ends. CDR3 loop: CASSQRIGNTIYF. CDR3 DNA: TGCGCCAGCAGCCAGAGGATCGGAAACACCATATATTTT.

V gene TRBV6-5 combines with J gene TRBJ1-2; 9 bases map to TRBD1. With V trimmed by 6 bases and J by 5 bases, 10 bases remained unmatched. CDR1 is MNHEY, CDR2 SVGAGI, per germline. The CDR3 sequence is 15 residues long. The CDR3 DNA follows: TGTGCCAGCAGGGTACCGGGACAGGGTCAATATGGCTACACCTTC. Protein sequence: CASRVPGQGQYGYTF.

This clone turned up a few times. The chain joins TRBV7-9 to TRBJ2-5; 7 bases fit TRBD1. Germline V CDR1 and CDR2: SEHNR, FQNEAQ (reference sequence). This CDR3 comprises 14 residues. With 4 bases clipped from V and 4 bases from J, the junction kept 6 bases outside the gene matches. CDR3 bases: TGTGCCAGCAGCTACCAGACAGGGATAGAGACCCAGTACTTC. Amino acids: CASSYQTGIETQYF. Together with reference TRBV7-9 and TRBJ2-5, the CDR3 gives the full variable domain: DTGVSQNPRHKITKRGQNVTFRCDPISEHNRLYWYRQTLGQGPEFLTYFQNEAQLEKSRLLSDRFSAERPKGSFSTLEIQRTEQGDSAMYLCASSYQTGIETQYFGPGTRLLVL.